This TCR beta chain came from a study of CD8+ T cells in alopecia areata. Whole-study findings and limits: Across lesional scalp, and particularly alopecia totalis/universalis, clonality surpassed that of normal scalp. Although TCR sharing was seen in mice, sharing across patients was less clear, possibly for HLA-related reasons. Among the cells sequenced in scalp samples are also the resident alphabeta T cells of normal skin.

Sequencing relied on a cDNA template that was reverse transcribed from extracted RNA. The data were produced by immunoSEQ multiplex PCR, yet TCRdb's version contains in-frame clones alone and is incomplete. Among around 80,000 clones listed, roughly 47% were seen once. Germline loops: CDR1 MNHNY, CDR2 SVGAGI (reference sequence). V was clipped by 6 bases and J by 7 bases, with 12 bases between them. The CDR3 contains 12 residues. In alopecia areata patients, both lesional scalp punch biopsies and peripheral blood were collected. Remarks on this clone: The antigen remains unidentified.

The rearrangement links TRBV6-6 to TRBJ1-2; a possible D gene is TRBD1 (5 bases). The sequence derives from a human donor with alopecia areata. Source material: NKG2D-high CD8+ T cells sorted from blood. The CDR3 here is CASRAGDPGYTF. CDR3 DNA: TGTGCCAGCAGGGCGGGGGACCCTGGCTACACCTTC.